This TCR beta chain was found in a study of cytomegalovirus exposure and HLA in healthy donors. Study-level points and caveats: For most TCR sequences rarity was the rule, although some public TCRs occurred in many donors. Among TCR beta chains of equal frequency, HLA-associated ones were more clonally expanded in a later analysis. It was 150 to 200 TCR beta chains that were listed as cytomegalovirus-associated.

As to this clone: The antigen remains undetermined.

The PCR made use of 60 Vbeta and 13 Jbeta primers. TCRdb's copy holds only in-frame clones and misses some; the assay was immunoSEQ multiplex PCR. This sample's table reports about 100,000 clones. Healthy people donating bone marrow made up the donors. The CDR3 loop spans 17 amino acids. Trimming cost V 1 base and J 7 bases; bases outside gene matches: 11. Germline CDR1 and CDR2: SGHRS and YFSETQ. The source is a man in his fifties or sixties in good health and CMV-seronegative. The chain has TRBV5-1 and TRBJ2-2, with 9 bases identical to TRBD1. Sequencing was performed on PBMCs. CDR3 nucleotide sequence: TGCGCCAGCAGCTTGAAAACCGGGACAGGGTCCCTCGGGGAGCTGTTTTTT. It is translated as CASSLKTGTGSLGELFF.